The T cell receptor (beta chain) under discussion was sequenced for a study of T cell responses to AZD1222 COVID-19 vaccine. Study-level points and caveats: Unmutated regions of variants are reportedly targeted by nearly half of spike-specific TCRs. Recipients of two AZD1222 doses showed rising Spike-specific TCR breadth and depth.

Comments on this clone: Its antigen is unknown.

Clones were read by immunoSEQ multiplex PCR, and TCRdb kept only the in-frame ones, dropping some. Of 90,000 to 110,000 clones listed, about 90% were seen once; the top ten hold over 6.5%. J lost 0 bases, V lost 1 base, and 10 bases had no gene match. CDR3 size: 18 residues. Germline V gives CDR1 LGHNA, CDR2 YNFKEQ. This rearrangement joins TRBV4-2 to TRBJ1-2, with 8 positions matching TRBD1. Sequences were derived from peripheral blood, sampled on day 0 of AZD1222 vaccination. The TCR sequence derives from an adult in good health. The CDR3 is CASSQGQGTTTANYGYTF. DNA of the CDR3: TGTGCCAGCAGCCAAGGACAGGGGACGACCACAGCTAACTATGGCTACACCTTC.